The 13 T cell receptor beta chains listed next were all sequenced from one sample in a study of control samples from healthy donors and cancer patients. Profiling relied on immunoSEQ multiplex PCR, and the TCRdb table lists in-frame clones only, not all of them. The profile shows 150,000 to 200,000 clones, 70% to 90% of them singletons. The specimen sequenced was blood. All receptors come from a man younger than 40 in good health.

This rearrangement joins TRBV2 to TRBJ1-2; tentatively, D is TRBD1 (6 bases). This CDR3 region has 14 residues. V lost 2 bases and J 1 base, leaving 8 bases between the germline ends. Germline CDR1 reads SNHLY; CDR2 reads FYNNEI. CDR3 DNA: TGTGCCAGCAGTGAACAGGGGATTAACTATGGCTACACCTTC. It codes for CASSEQGINYGYTF.

The J gene is TRBJ2-7, the V gene TRBV5-1; D is perhaps TRBD2 (5 bases). V lost 0 bases, J lost 3 bases, and 10 bases lay in between. Germline-derived CDR1 and CDR2 are SGHRS and YFSETQ. The CDR3 loop spans 14 amino acids. In DNA, the CDR3 is TGCGCCAGCAGCTTGGAGGAGGAAGGCTACGAGCAGTACTTC. It yields the protein CASSLEEEGYEQYF.

The chain combines TRBV9 with TRBJ2-5, with 7 bases identical to TRBD2. The CDR3 covers 13 residues. The junction had 5 bases not matched to a gene; V was cut back by 4 bases and J by 5 bases. Germline assignment: CDR1 SGDLS and CDR2 YYNGEE. CDR3 amino acids: CASSLGGSETQYF. As DNA, the CDR3 is TGTGCCAGCAGCCTGGGGGGGAGCGAGACCCAGTACTTC. Filled out from reference TRBV9 and TRBJ2-5, the complete variable domain reads DSGVTQTPKHLITATGQRVTLRCSPRSGDLSVYWYQQSLDQGLQFLIQYYNGEERAKGNILERFSAQQFPDLHSELNLSSLELGDSALYFCASSLGGSETQYFGPGTRLLVL.

The chain is built from TRBV3-1 (or the pseudogene TRBV3-2) and TRBJ2-7; perhaps TRBD2 as D (6 bases). The length of the CDR3 is 15 residues. V was shortened by 1 base and J by 6 bases, with 16 bases between the two germline ends. Germline lookup yields CDR1 LGHDT and CDR2 YNNKEL (reference sequence). CDR3 loop: CASSQGHAGRSEQYF. As DNA, the CDR3 is TGTGCCAGCAGCCAAGGACATGCGGGGAGGTCCGAGCAGTACTTC.

The genes are TRBV11-2 and TRBJ2-1; TRBD2 matches at 13 bases. The CDR3 consists of 17 residues. Trimming removed 5 bases from V and 0 bases from J; junction bases left unmatched: 4. CDR1 and CDR2 (germline): SGHAT, FQNNGV. In DNA, the CDR3 is TGTGCCAGCAGCCCCACTAGCGGGAGGGCCTCCTACAATGAGCAGTTCTTC. This encodes CASSPTSGRASYNEQFF.

The chain is built from TRBV6-5 and TRBJ2-7, with D possibly TRBD2 on 6 matching bases. Germline CDR1 and CDR2: MNHEY and SVGAGI. This CDR3 spans 14 amino acids. Trimming pared 5 bases from V and 5 bases from J, leaving 16 bases between. The CDR3 DNA reads TGTGCCAGCAGTCGGGCCCTAGAGCGGGACGAGCAGTACTTC. It encodes CASSRALERDEQYF.

The rearrangement joins TRBV27 to TRBJ2-6, with D hard to call. CDR1 MNHEY and CDR2 SMNVEV come from the germline V gene (reference sequence). Deletions cut 5 bases from V and 7 bases from J, with 24 bases between. The CDR3 has 18 residues. CDR3 amino acids: CASSQIVPRTLSANVLTF. Written as DNA, the CDR3 is TGTGCCAGCAGTCAAATAGTCCCCCGGACCCTGTCAGCCAACGTCCTGACTTTC.

This rearrangement joins TRBV13 to TRBJ2-7; 8 bases fit TRBD1. Germline CDR1 and CDR2: PRHDT and FYEKMQ (reference sequence). V lost 4 bases and J lost 1; bases outside the gene matches: 9. The CDR3 totals 16 residues. The CDR3 nucleotides read TGTGCCAGCAGCTCCCCGGACAGGGTGGCTTCCTACGAGCAGTACTTC. This encodes CASSSPDRVASYEQYF.

The V gene is TRBV11-3, the J gene TRBJ2-3, with 9 nucleotides matching TRBD1. The CDR3 has 17 residues. The germline CDR1 and CDR2 sequences are SGHNT and YENEEA. V shed 0 bases, J shed 3 bases, and the junction held 7 bases outside the gene matches. The CDR3 nucleotides read TGTGCCAGCAGCTTAGATGGGACAGGGATTACGACAGATACGCAGTATTTT. Its protein is CASSLDGTGITTDTQYF.

The chain combines TRBV29-1 with TRBJ1-1; D is undetermined. The V and J ends lost 1 base and 6 bases respectively, with 15 bases between them. This CDR3 spans 14 amino acids. Germline assignment: CDR1 SQVTM and CDR2 ANQGSEA. CDR3 DNA: TGCAGCGTTGAAGGATACCTACCAATCGCTGAAGCTTTCTTT. Its protein product is CSVEGYLPIAEAFF. The full variable domain, with the rest looked up from reference TRBV29-1 and TRBJ1-1, is SAVISQKPSRDICQRGTSLTIQCQVDSQVTMMFWYRQQPGQSLTLIATANQGSEATYESGFVIDKFPISRPNLTFSTLTVSNMSPEDSSIYLCSVEGYLPIAEAFFGQGTRLTVV.

The rearrangement joins TRBV28 to TRBJ2-4; D is unresolved. CDR1 and CDR2 from the germline V gene are MDHEN and SYDVKM. The CDR3 runs to 13 residues. Between the trimmed V and J ends, which lost 6 bases and 8 bases, there was a span of 14 bases. CDR3 sequence: CASSSPPLDIQYF. CDR3 DNA: TGTGCCAGCAGCTCCCCCCCCCTGGACATTCAGTACTTC. Looking up the rest from reference TRBV28 and TRBJ2-4 gives the full variable domain: DVKVTQSSRYLVKRTGEKVFLECVQDMDHENMFWYRQDPGLGLRLIYFSYDVKMKEKGDIPEGYSVSREKKERFSLILESASTNQTSMYLCASSSPPLDIQYFGAGTRLSVL.

V usage is TRBV9 and J usage is TRBJ2-2; D not certain. Deletions cut 0 bases from V and 4 bases from J, with 10 bases between. This CDR3 is built from 15 residues. From germline, CDR1 is SGDLS and CDR2 YYNGEE. The CDR3 protein is CASSVDPASTGELFF. CDR3 DNA sequence: TGTGCCAGCAGCGTAGACCCAGCGAGCACCGGGGAGCTGTTTTTT.

This sequence joins TRBV5-5 and TRBJ2-7; TRBD2 aligns across 9 bases. V was pared by 2 bases and J by 1 base, with 7 bases of the junction left unmatched. The CDR3 is made up of 16 amino acids. CDR1 and CDR2 from the germline V gene are SGHKS and YYEKEE (reference sequence). The chain's CDR3 is CASSFTGTSRSYEQYF. The CDR3 nucleotides are TGTGCCAGCAGCTTTACCGGGACTAGCCGATCCTACGAGCAGTACTTC.